Each of the 23 T cell receptor beta chains below was sequenced from the same sample in a study of T cells after yellow fever vaccination. Via MiXCR, TCRdb re-called the 5' RACE reads, giving one row per CDR3 protein. The table records 250,000 to 300,000 distinct CDR3 sequences, about an eighth of them present only once. Sequenced here: CD4+ T cells sorted from PBMCs, sampled 45 days after the yellow fever booster vaccination. These receptors were collected from a young man who received the YFV17D yellow fever vaccine.

A few counts support this clonotype. V usage is TRBV7-8 and J usage is TRBJ2-1, with 9 bases that match TRBD1. This CDR3 has 14 residues. V gave up 5 bases and J gave up 6 bases; unmatched junction bases: 5. Looked up from germline, CDR1 is SGHVS and CDR2 is FQNEAQ. The CDR3 nucleotides are TGTGCCAGCAGCATACCGGGACAGGGCAATGAGCAGTTCTTC. Translating gives CASSIPGQGNEQFF.

V and J are TRBV12-3 or TRBV12-4 and TRBJ2-1; TRBD2 agrees at 12 bases. The J segment lost 4 bases and the V segment lost 6 bases, leaving 7 bases of the junction unmatched. This CDR3 contains 16 residues. CDR3 region: CASSQTSGRQYNEQFF. The DNA of the CDR3 is TGTGCCAGCAGCCAGACTAGCGGGAGACAGTACAATGAGCAGTTCTTC.

This clonotype was picked up many times. The chain is built from TRBV7-2 and TRBJ2-3; D call uncertain. V was clipped by 3 bases and J by 8 bases, with 15 bases between them. This CDR3 is 14 amino acids long. Germline V gives CDR1 SGHTA, CDR2 FQGNSA. The CDR3, as DNA: TGTGCCAGCAGCTTGGAAACGGCTAAGGGTACGCAGTATTTT. Its protein is CASSLETAKGTQYF.

The rearrangement links TRBV6-5 to TRBJ1-2, with TRBD1 as a possible D gene (6 bases). This CDR3 comprises 13 residues. Trimming cost V 6 bases and J 2 bases, with 10 bases left between them. Germline V gene data show CDR1 as MNHEY and CDR2 as SVGAGI. CDR3 bases: TGTGCCAGCAGCCGAGGGGGAAACTATGGCTACACCTTC. Its translation: CASSRGGNYGYTF.

This clonotype was found many times. The chain combines TRBV12-3 or TRBV12-4 with TRBJ2-1, with D possibly TRBD2 on 6 matching bases. This CDR3 comprises 15 residues. Trimming removed 3 bases at V and 8 bases at J, with 17 bases between. The DNA of the CDR3 is TGTGCCAGCAGTTTCGGGACTTCAAAAGGCGATGAGCAGTTCTTC. Protein product: CASSFGTSKGDEQFF.

The sample holds a few counts of this clonotype. The rearrangement links TRBV12-3 or TRBV12-4 to TRBJ1-2; D not resolved. V lost 5 bases, J lost 4 bases, and 14 bases lay in between. This CDR3 has 14 residues. CDR3 DNA: TGTGCCAGCAGTCTCGGAAGGGCAGGCTATGGCTACACCTTC. Protein sequence: CASSLGRAGYGYTF.

The chain employs TRBV9 and TRBJ2-7, with unresolved D. Germline V gene data show CDR1 as SGDLS and CDR2 as YYNGEE. Trimming removed 5 bases from V and 0 bases from J, with 3 bases in between. The CDR3 has 11 amino acids. In nucleotides, the CDR3 is TGTGCCAGCAGACACTCCTACGAGCAGTACTTC. Translated: CASRHSYEQYF.

The chain couples TRBV7-2 to TRBJ2-3; D is perhaps TRBD2 (6 bases). CDR3 length: 15 residues. Germline CDR1 is SGHTA and CDR2 is FQGNSA. V was cut by 2 bases and J by 1 base, with 10 bases left in between. The CDR3 sequence: CASSLSGPGTDTQYF. The DNA of the CDR3 is TGTGCCAGCAGCTTAAGCGGGCCTGGCACAGATACGCAGTATTTT.

The genes are TRBV5-1 and TRBJ2-1; D uncertain. From germline, CDR1 is SGHRS and CDR2 YFSETQ. Trimming took off 0 bases at V and 4 bases at J, with 5 bases between the two ends. The CDR3 extends over 13 amino acids. CDR3 loop: CASSLEVYNEQFF. In DNA form, the CDR3 reads TGCGCCAGCAGCTTGGAGGTTTACAATGAGCAGTTCTTC. Based on the CDR3 plus reference TRBV5-1 and TRBJ2-1, the full variable domain is KAGVTQTPRYLIKTRGQQVTLSCSPISGHRSVSWYQQTPGQGLQFLFEYFSETQRNKGNFPGRFSGRQFSNSRSEMNVSTLELGDSALYLCASSLEVYNEQFFGPGTRLTVL.

The sample holds a few counts of this clonotype. The gene calls are TRBV7-2 and TRBJ2-1; 10 bases line up with TRBD2. Germline CDR1 SGHTA, CDR2 FQGNSA. The CDR3 spans 17 residues. J was trimmed by 6 bases and V by 1 base; bases with no gene match: 9. This CDR3 is CASSLGQSSGRTNEQFF. CDR3 sequence (DNA): TGTGCCAGCAGCTTAGGCCAGTCTAGCGGGAGAACCAATGAGCAGTTCTTC.

There are a few counts of this clonotype. V is TRBV30 and J is TRBJ2-1; D may be TRBD2 (6 bases). This CDR3 region has 13 residues. Germline CDR1 and CDR2: GTSNPN and SVGIG (reference sequence). V dropped 2 bases and J dropped 4 bases, with 9 bases sitting between them. The CDR3: CAWSRDSYNEQFF. The CDR3 DNA reads as TGTGCCTGGAGTAGGGACTCATACAATGAGCAGTTCTTC.

The chain joins TRBV7-2 to TRBJ2-7, with TRBD2 matching over 12 bases. The length of the CDR3 is 16 residues. Germline assignment: CDR1 SGHTA and CDR2 FQGNSA. V gave up 3 bases and J gave up 2 bases; unmatched junction bases: 5. The CDR3 nucleotides are TGTGCCAGCAGCTTCCTACTAGCGGGAGGACCCTACGAGCAGTACTTC. As protein: CASSFLLAGGPYEQYF.

This clonotype was seen more than once but under ten times. This sequence joins TRBV20-1 and TRBJ2-7; no reliable D call. CDR1 and CDR2 from the germline V gene are DFQATT and SNEGSKA (reference sequence). This CDR3 spans 11 amino acids. Trimming shortened V by 5 bases and J by 2 bases, and 7 bases separated the two germline ends. CDR3 residues: CSAGTPYEQYF. CDR3 coding DNA: TGCAGTGCTGGTACCCCCTACGAGCAGTACTTC.

This clonotype was found many times. The J gene is TRBJ1-2, the V gene TRBV7-2; 7 positions match TRBD1. V dropped 5 bases and J dropped 3; count of bases not matched to a gene: 3. Germline CDR1 SGHTA, CDR2 FQGNSA. The CDR3 is 13 residues long. The CDR3 region has the DNA TGTGCCAGCAGCCTCGACAGGGACTATGGCTACACCTTC. Protein product: CASSLDRDYGYTF.

This clonotype has a handful of counts. The chain carries TRBV24-1 and TRBJ2-3; 9 nucleotides line up with TRBD2. Trimming took 4 bases from V and 4 from J; bases not matched to a gene: 8. CDR3 length equals 16 residues. Per germline, CDR1 KGHDR and CDR2 SFDVKD. CDR3 sequence (DNA): TGTGCCACCAGTGACCCCGGGGTAGCGGGAGCAGATACGCAGTATTTT. This translates into CATSDPGVAGADTQYF.

This chain connects TRBV5-1 to TRBJ1-1; TRBD1 is a possible D gene (6 bases). V gave up 0 bases and J gave up 1 base, with 10 bases separating them. The CDR3 extends over 15 amino acids. Germline CDR1 reads SGHRS; CDR2 reads YFSETQ. CDR3 sequence reads: CASSLDGGANTEAFF. CDR3 sequence (DNA): TGCGCCAGCAGCTTGGATGGGGGGGCGAACACTGAAGCTTTCTTT. The full variable domain, completed using reference TRBV5-1 and TRBJ1-1, is KAGVTQTPRYLIKTRGQQVTLSCSPISGHRSVSWYQQTPGQGLQFLFEYFSETQRNKGNFPGRFSGRQFSNSRSEMNVSTLELGDSALYLCASSLDGGANTEAFFGQGTRLTVV.

J is TRBJ2-1 and V is TRBV29-1; D may be TRBD1 or TRBD2 (6 bases each). Germline CDR1 and CDR2: SQVTM and ANQGSEA. The V end lost 4 bases, the J end lost 6 bases, and 13 bases lay between the germline ends. This CDR3 is built from 13 residues. Here the CDR3 reads CSVAGLGANEQFF. The DNA of the CDR3 is TGCAGCGTTGCGGGACTGGGGGCCAATGAGCAGTTCTTC.

The chain uses TRBV5-6 and TRBJ1-4; D uncertain. V was clipped by 3 bases and J by 7 bases, with 13 bases between them. In germline, CDR1 is SGHDT, CDR2 YYEEEE. The CDR3 spans 14 residues. The DNA for the CDR3 is TGTGCCAGCAGCTCCATCAGGCAGACTGAAAAACTGTTTTTT. Translation gives CASSSIRQTEKLFF.

A few counts support this clonotype. The CDR3 bases are TGTGCCAGCATGGTTCGGAGAGATTCACCCCTCCACTTT. This encodes CASMVRRDSPLHF. The gene calls are TRBV27 and TRBJ1-6; no definite D call. Trimming stripped 7 bases from V and 8 bases from J, with 12 bases between. This CDR3 is built from 13 residues. Per germline, CDR1 MNHEY and CDR2 SMNVEV (reference sequence).

In this sample, this clonotype turned up once. The gene calls are TRBV1 and TRBJ2-5; TRBD2 is taken as the D call from the table, unchecked against the DNA. TRBV1 is designated a pseudogene. The CDR3 covers 15 residues. The CDR3 DNA is TGCACCAGCAGCAGTCGTAGGCGGGGAATAGAGACCCAGTACTTC. Its translation: CTSSSRRRGIETQYF.

In DNA, the CDR3 is TGCAGTGCTAGGGGGTTAGCGGGAGCCCATACGCAGTATTTT. Translated: CSARGLAGAHTQYF. J is TRBJ2-3 and V is TRBV20-1; 9 positions match TRBD2. The CDR3 runs 14 residues. CDR1 and CDR2 (germline): DFQATT, SNEGSKA (reference sequence). V dropped 3 bases and J dropped 7; count of bases not matched to a gene: 8.

Many counts were recorded for this clonotype. The chain carries TRBV5-1 and TRBJ2-1; D might be TRBD2 (6 bases). With 0 bases removed from V and 4 bases from J, the gap between germline ends came to 8 bases. The CDR3 sequence is 14 residues long. The germline V gene encodes CDR1 SGHRS and CDR2 YFSETQ. The CDR3 here is CASSLGGEYNEQFF. The CDR3 DNA reads as TGCGCCAGCAGCTTGGGGGGGGAGTACAATGAGCAGTTCTTC.

CDR3 in DNA: TGTGCCAGGAGCTCGGGACTACTCTATGAGCAGTTCTTC. This translates into CARSSGLLYEQFF. The J gene is TRBJ2-1, the V gene TRBV4-2; 7 bases agree with TRBD2. This CDR3 spans 13 amino acids. The germline V gene encodes CDR1 LGHNA and CDR2 YNFKEQ. Trimming cost V 9 bases and J 8 bases; bases outside gene matches: 10.